The clone carrying this TCR beta chain has a single count. This entry comes from a study of OX40 agonist ivuxolimab in advanced cancers. Study at large: Patient treatment consisted of intravenous ivuxolimab administration every 2 weeks at 0.01 to 10 mg/kg.

Libraries were prepared by immunoSEQ multiplex PCR; TCRdb keeps only in-frame clonotypes and omits some of them. The sample carries approximately 48,000 clones, around nine tenths recorded once. Trimming took 3 bases from V and 1 from J, leaving 7 bases between them. There are 14 residues in the CDR3. Per the germline V gene, CDR1 is MDHEN and CDR2 is SYDVKM. Sampling times: baseline, cycle 4 day 1, cycle 7 day 1. This clonotype was obtained from an adult with an advanced solid tumor such as melanoma, head and neck, liver or kidney cancer. Sequencing used CD4+ or CD8+ T cells sorted from blood, obtained in a trial of the OX40 agonist ivuxolimab. This chain connects TRBV28 to TRBJ1-5, with D uncertain. Here the CDR3 DNA reads TGTGCCAGCAGTTTGGTTCCAAGCAATCAGCCCCAGCATTTT. This translates into CASSLVPSNQPQHF.